This is a list of T cell receptor beta chains from one sample in a study of cytomegalovirus exposure and HLA in healthy donors. Assay used: immunoSEQ multiplex PCR; TCRdb lists only in-frame clones, some missing. The sample carries 150,000 to 180,000 clones, around 80% recorded once. Source material: PBMCs. The source of these receptors is a young man in good health and CMV-seronegative. The conserved cysteine and the conserved F or W are not part of the CDR3 here.

12	TRBJ2-4	TRBV19	ASSISDYKNIQY
13	TRBJ2-7	TRBV19	ASSILASGFYEQY
8	TRBJ2-1	TRBV30	AWREAQQF
7	TRBJ1-2	TRBV25-1	ASSGPGN
14	TRBJ1-2	TRBV28	ASSSPTTGTNYGYT
13	TRBJ2-7	TRBV5-4	ASSFPGSLSYEQY
20	TRBJ1-5	TRBV7-8	ASSTHPITGTGGVYSNQPQH
12	TRBJ1-2	TRBV27	ASSPRGTLRGYT
13	TRBJ1-2	TRBV15	ATSFPHGGAEGYT
12	TRBJ1-5	TRBV4-3	ASSQDRESKPQH
12	TRBJ1-5	TRBV14	ASSPGGASWPQH
12	TRBJ1-5	TRBV5-5	ASSPGTASQPQH
12	TRBJ1-2	TRBV6-6	ASSYSGQGNGYT
11	TRBJ1-5	TRBV19	ASSEQGEGPQH
14	TRBJ2-2	TRBV7-2	ASSPFSGSKAGELF
12	TRBJ2-3	TRBV28	ASKREPATDTQY
13	TRBJ2-3	TRBV5-1	ASSARLASTDTQY
10	TRBJ2-1	TRBV10-3	ATESGSGEQF
10	TRBJ2-7	TRBV10-1	ASRRRESEQY
10	TRBJ1-2	TRBV6-4	ASSDSGGGYT
15	TRBJ1-2	TRBV2	ASSTPGIGESNYGYT
13	TRBJ2-1	TRBV5-4	ASSLVTSLSHEQF
14	TRBJ2-7	TRBV5-6	ASSLDWTSGAYEQY
17	TRBJ2-1	TRBV9	ASRPGTSGTSGVYNEQF
11	TRBJ2-7	TRBV5-4	ASSFAVTYEQY
13	TRBJ1-2	TRBV18	ASSPRAGENYGYT
11	TRBJ2-5	TRBV27	ASSLDSQETQY